This T cell receptor beta chain is from a study of T cells in Graves' hyperthyroidism and ophthalmopathy. What was amplified from RNA transcripts were TCR beta CDR3 regions. The primer set for the first-round RT-PCR of the TCR CDR3 was HTBI. TCRdb reprocessed the multiplex PCR reads with MiXCR, giving one entry per CDR3 protein. Here the sample spans 400,000 to 450,000 distinct CDR3 sequences, approximately 14% being singletons. Between the trimmed V and J ends, which lost 0 bases and 7 bases, there was a span of 5 bases. The germline gives CDR1 SQVTM, CDR2 ANQGSEA. There are 11 residues in the CDR3. This clonotype turned up a few times.

The chain combines TRBV29-1 with TRBJ2-3; D ambiguous. Material for sequencing was blood. This clonotype originated in a man in his late teens or twenties with Graves' ophthalmopathy. The CDR3 coding sequence is TGCAGCGTTGAAGAAGCGAATACGCAGTATTTT. Translated, it gives CSVEEANTQYF.